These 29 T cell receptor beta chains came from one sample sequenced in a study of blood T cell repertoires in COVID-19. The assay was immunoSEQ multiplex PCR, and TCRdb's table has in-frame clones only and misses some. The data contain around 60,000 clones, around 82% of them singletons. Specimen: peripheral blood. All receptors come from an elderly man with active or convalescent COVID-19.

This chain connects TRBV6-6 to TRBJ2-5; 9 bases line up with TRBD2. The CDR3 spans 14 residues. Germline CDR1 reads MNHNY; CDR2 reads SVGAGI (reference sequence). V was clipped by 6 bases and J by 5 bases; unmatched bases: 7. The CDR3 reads CASRPLAGVETQYF. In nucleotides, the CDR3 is TGTGCCAGCAGACCTTTAGCGGGGGTGGAGACCCAGTACTTC.

In DNA form, the CDR3 reads TGCGCCAGCAAACTCGTGAACACCGGGGAGCTGTTTTTT. Protein product: CASKLVNTGELFF. The chain is built from TRBV10-2 and TRBJ2-2; D not resolved. In germline, CDR1 is WSHSY, CDR2 SAAADI. The V gene lost 7 bases and the J gene lost 1 base, with 7 bases spanning the gap. This CDR3 is 13 amino acids long.

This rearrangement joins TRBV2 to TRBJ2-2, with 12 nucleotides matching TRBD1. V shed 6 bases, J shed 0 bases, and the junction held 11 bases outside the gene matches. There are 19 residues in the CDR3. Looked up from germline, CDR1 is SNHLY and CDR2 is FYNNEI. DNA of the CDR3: TGTGCCAGCAGGGGACAGGGGGCGACTCATTATTCGAACACCGGGGAGCTGTTTTTT. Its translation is CASRGQGATHYSNTGELFF.

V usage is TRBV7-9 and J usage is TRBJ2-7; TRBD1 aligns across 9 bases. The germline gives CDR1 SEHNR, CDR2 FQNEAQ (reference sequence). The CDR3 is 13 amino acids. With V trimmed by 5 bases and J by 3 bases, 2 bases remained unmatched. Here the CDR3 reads CASSPGQGYEQYF. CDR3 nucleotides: TGTGCCAGCAGCCCGGGACAGGGCTACGAGCAGTACTTC.

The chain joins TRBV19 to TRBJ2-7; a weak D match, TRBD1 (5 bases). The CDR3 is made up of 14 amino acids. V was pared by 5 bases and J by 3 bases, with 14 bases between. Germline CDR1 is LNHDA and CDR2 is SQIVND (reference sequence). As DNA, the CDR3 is TGTGCCAGTAGTGGCTCGGACACCTACTACGAGCAGTACTTC. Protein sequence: CASSGSDTYYEQYF.

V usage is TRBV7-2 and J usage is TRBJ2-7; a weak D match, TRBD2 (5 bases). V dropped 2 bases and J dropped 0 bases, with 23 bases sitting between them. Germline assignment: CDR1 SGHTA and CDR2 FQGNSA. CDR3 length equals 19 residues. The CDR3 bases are TGTGCCAGCAGCTTAAACCCCTTAGGGCTAGCTCAGCCCTCCTACGAGCAGTACTTC. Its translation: CASSLNPLGLAQPSYEQYF.

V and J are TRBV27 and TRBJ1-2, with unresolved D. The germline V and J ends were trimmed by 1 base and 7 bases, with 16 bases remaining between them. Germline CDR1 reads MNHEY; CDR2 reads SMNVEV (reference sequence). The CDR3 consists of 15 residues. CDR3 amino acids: CASSLLEGSASGYTF. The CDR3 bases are TGTGCCAGCAGTTTATTGGAGGGTTCGGCAAGTGGCTACACCTTC.

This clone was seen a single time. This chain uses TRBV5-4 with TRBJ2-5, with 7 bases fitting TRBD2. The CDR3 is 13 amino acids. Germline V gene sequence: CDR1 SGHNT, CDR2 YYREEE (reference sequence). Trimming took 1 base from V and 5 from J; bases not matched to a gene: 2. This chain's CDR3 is CASSLWGGETQYF. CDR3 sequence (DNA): TGTGCCAGCAGCTTGTGGGGGGGGGAGACCCAGTACTTC.

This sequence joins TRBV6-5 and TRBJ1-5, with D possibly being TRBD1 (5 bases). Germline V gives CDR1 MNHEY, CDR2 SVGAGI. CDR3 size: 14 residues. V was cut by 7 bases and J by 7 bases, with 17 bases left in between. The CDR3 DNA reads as TGTGCCAGCAACCTACCCCAGGGAGGACAGCCCCAGCATTTT. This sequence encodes CASNLPQGGQPQHF.

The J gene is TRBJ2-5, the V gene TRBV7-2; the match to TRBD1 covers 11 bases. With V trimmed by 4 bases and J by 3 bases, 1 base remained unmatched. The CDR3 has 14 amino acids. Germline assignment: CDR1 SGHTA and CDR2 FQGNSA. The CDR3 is CASSWDRGEETQYF. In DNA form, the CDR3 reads TGTGCCAGCAGCTGGGACAGGGGGGAAGAGACCCAGTACTTC.

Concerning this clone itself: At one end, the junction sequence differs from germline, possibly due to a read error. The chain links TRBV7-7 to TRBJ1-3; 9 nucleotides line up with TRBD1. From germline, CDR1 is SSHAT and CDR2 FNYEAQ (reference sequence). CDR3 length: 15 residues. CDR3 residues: CASSLDRGTGNTIYF. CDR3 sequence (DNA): TGTGCTAGCAGCTTGGACAGGGGTACTGGAAACACCATATATTTT.

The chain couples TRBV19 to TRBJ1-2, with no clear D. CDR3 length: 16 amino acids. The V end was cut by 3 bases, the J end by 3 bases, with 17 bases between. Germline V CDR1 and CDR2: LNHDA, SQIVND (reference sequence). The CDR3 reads CASSISSVQIYYGYTF. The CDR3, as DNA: TGTGCCAGTAGTATTTCTTCAGTTCAAATTTACTATGGCTACACCTTC.

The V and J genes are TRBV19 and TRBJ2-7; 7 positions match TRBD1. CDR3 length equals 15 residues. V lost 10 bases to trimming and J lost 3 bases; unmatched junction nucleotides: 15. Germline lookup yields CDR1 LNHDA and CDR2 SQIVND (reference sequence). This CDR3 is CATSPATGIDYEQYF. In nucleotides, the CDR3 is TGTGCCACGAGTCCGGCGACAGGGATTGACTACGAGCAGTACTTC.

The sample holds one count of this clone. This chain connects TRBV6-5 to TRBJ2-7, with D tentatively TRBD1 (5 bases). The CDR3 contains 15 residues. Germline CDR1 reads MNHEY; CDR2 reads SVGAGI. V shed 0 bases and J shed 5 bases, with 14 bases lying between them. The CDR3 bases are TGTGCCAGCAGTTACTCGAGGCAGGGAAGGGACGAGCAGTACTTC. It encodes CASSYSRQGRDEQYF.

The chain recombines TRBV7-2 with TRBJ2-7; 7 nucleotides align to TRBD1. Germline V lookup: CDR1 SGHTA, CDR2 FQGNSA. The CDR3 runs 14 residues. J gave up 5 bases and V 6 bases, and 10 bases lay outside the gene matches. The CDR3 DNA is TGTGCCAGCAGTCCGGGACAGCGGCCCGACGAGCAGTACTTC. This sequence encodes CASSPGQRPDEQYF.

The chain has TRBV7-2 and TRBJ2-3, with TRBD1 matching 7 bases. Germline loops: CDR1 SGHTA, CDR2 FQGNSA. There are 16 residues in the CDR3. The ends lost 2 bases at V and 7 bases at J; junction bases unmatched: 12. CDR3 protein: CASSLISGQKIHTQYF. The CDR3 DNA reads TGTGCCAGCAGCTTAATCTCGGGACAGAAGATTCATACGCAGTATTTT. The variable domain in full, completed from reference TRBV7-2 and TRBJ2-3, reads GAGVSQSPSNKVTEKGKDVELRCDPISGHTALYWYRQSLGQGLEFLIYFQGNSAPDKSGLPSDRFSAERTGGSVSTLTIQRTQQEDSAVYLCASSLISGQKIHTQYFGPGTRLTVL.

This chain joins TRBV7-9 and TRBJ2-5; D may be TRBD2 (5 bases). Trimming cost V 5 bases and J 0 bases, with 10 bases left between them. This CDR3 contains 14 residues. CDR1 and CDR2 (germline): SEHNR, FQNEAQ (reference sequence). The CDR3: CASSPTGNQETQYF. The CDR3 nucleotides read TGTGCCAGCAGCCCAACGGGGAACCAAGAGACCCAGTACTTC.

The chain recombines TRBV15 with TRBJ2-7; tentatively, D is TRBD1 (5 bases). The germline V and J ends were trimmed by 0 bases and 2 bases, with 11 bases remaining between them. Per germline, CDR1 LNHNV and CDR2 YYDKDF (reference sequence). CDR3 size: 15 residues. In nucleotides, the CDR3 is TGTGCCACCAGCAGAGAGGCCAGGGTCGCCTACGAGCAGTACTTC. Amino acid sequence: CATSREARVAYEQYF.

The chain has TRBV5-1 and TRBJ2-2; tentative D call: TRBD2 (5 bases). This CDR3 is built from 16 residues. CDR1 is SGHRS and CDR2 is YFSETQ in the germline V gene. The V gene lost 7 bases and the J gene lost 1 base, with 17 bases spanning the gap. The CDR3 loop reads CASARRVAQNTGELFF. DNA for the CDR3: TGCGCCAGCGCCCGGCGGGTCGCGCAGAACACCGGGGAGCTGTTTTTT.

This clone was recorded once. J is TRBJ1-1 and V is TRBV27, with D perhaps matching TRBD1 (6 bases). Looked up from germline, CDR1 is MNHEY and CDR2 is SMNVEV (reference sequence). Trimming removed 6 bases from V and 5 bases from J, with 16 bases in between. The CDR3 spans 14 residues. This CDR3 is CASSTLTGSTEAFF. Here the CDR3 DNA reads TGTGCCAGCAGCACACTGACAGGAAGTACTGAAGCTTTCTTT.

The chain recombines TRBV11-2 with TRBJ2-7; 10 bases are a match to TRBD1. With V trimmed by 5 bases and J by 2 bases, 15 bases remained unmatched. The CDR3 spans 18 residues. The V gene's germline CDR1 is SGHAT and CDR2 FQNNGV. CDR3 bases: TGTGCCAGCAGCCCGATCTCTCGGGACAGGGGTCTTGCCTACGAGCAGTACTTC. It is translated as CASSPISRDRGLAYEQYF.

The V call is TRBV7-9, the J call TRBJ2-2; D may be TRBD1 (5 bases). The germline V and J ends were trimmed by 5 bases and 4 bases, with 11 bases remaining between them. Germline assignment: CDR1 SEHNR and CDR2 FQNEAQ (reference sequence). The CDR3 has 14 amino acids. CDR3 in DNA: TGTGCCAGCAGCCTCAGACAGACCACCGGGGAGCTGTTTTTT. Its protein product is CASSLRQTTGELFF.

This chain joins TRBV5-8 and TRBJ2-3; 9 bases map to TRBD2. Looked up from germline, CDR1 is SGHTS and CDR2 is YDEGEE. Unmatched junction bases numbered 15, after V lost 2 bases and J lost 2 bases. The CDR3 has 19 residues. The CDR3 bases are TGTGCCAGCAGCTTAGGACTAGCGTTGGGGTTAGGACACACAGATACGCAGTATTTT. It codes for CASSLGLALGLGHTDTQYF. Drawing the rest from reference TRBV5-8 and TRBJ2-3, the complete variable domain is EAGVTQSPTHLIKTRGQQATLRCSPISGHTSVYWYQQALGLGLQFLLWYDEGEERNRGNFPPRFSGRQFPNYSSELNVNALELEDSALYLCASSLGLALGLGHTDTQYFGPGTRLTVL.

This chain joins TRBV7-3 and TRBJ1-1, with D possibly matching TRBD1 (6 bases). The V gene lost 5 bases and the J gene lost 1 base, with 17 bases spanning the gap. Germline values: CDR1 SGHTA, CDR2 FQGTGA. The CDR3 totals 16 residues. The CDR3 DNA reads TGTGCCAGCAGCCCGAGGACAGCTAAACAGAACACTGAAGCTTTCTTT. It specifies CASSPRTAKQNTEAFF.

CDR3 sequence: CASSVRGLLTDTQYF. The DNA of the CDR3 is TGTGCCAGCAGTGTGAGGGGGCTCCTCACAGATACGCAGTATTTT. The gene calls are TRBV28 and TRBJ2-3; 7 bases agree with TRBD1. Germline loops: CDR1 MDHEN, CDR2 SYDVKM. This CDR3 has 15 residues. With V trimmed by 5 bases and J by 2 bases, 7 bases remained unmatched.

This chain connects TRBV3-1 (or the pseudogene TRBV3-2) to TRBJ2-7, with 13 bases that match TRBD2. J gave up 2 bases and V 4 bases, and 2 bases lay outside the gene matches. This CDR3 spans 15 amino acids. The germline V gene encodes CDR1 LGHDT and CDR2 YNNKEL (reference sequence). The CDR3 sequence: CASSPGLAGAYEQYF. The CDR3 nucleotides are TGTGCCAGCAGCCCCGGACTAGCGGGGGCCTACGAGCAGTACTTC.

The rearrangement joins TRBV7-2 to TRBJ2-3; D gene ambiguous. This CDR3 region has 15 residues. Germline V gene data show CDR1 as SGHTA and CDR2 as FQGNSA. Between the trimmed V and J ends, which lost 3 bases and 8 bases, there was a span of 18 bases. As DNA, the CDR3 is TGTGCCAGCAGCTTCGGAGCCGGTATAGATGGTACGCAGTATTTT. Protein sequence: CASSFGAGIDGTQYF.

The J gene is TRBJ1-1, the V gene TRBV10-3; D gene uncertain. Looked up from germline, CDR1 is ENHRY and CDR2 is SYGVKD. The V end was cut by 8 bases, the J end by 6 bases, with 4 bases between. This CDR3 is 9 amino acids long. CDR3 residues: CAIGAEAFF. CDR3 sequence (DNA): TGTGCCATCGGAGCTGAAGCTTTCTTT.

This chain's CDR3 is CASSFIDQPQHF. CDR3 sequence (DNA): TGTGCCAGCAGTTTTATCGATCAGCCCCAGCATTTT. This chain connects TRBV12-3 or TRBV12-4 to TRBJ1-5, with D uncertain. Trimming cost V 3 bases and J 5 bases, with 5 bases left between them. The CDR3 extends over 12 amino acids.